This TCR beta chain was sequenced for a study of CD8 T cells in Susac syndrome. Germline CDR1 reads SQVTM; CDR2 reads ANQGSEA. The J segment lost 4 bases and the V segment lost 3 bases, leaving 1 base of the junction unmatched. The CDR3 is 13 amino acids. The RNA input was about 0.5 to 1 ug, and it was reverse transcribed with random hexamers. Amplification of TCR beta CDR3 across 54 Vbeta and 13 Jbeta was performed with immunoSEQ multiplex PCR. TCRdb re-analysed the immunoSEQ multiplex PCR reads in MiXCR, keeping a single row per CDR3 protein. The sample consists of about 200,000 distinct CDR3 sequences, roughly 94% of them appearing once. The authors sequenced TCR beta from blood CD8+ and CD4+ T cells. Treatment-naive patients with stable or active relapsing-remitting disease served as multiple sclerosis controls.

Sample: CD4+ T cells from PBMCs. The chain joins TRBV29-1 to TRBJ2-5, with TRBD1 identical over 11 bases. This receptor was taken from a human donor with multiple sclerosis. CDR3 sequence reads: CSVEGQGGETQYF. As DNA, the CDR3 is TGCAGCGTTGAGGGACAGGGGGGAGAGACCCAGTACTTC.